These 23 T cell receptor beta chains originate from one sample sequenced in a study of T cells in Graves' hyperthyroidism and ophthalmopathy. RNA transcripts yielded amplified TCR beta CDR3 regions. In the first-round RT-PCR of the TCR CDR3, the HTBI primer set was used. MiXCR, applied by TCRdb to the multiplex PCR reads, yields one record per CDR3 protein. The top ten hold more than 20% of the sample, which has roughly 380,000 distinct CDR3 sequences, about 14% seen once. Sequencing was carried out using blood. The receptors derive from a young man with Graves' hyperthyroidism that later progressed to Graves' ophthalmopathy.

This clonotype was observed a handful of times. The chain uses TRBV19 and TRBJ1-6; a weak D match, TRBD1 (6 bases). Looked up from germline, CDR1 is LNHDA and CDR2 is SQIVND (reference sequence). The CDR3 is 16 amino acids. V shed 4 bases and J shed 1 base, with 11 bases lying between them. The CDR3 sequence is CASSTSTGSYNSPLHF. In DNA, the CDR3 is TGTGCCAGTAGTACCTCGACAGGATCCTATAATTCACCCCTCCACTTT.

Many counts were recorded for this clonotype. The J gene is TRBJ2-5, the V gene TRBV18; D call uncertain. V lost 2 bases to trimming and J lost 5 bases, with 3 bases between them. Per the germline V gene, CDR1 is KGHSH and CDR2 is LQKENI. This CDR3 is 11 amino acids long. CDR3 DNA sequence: TGTGCCAGCTCACCAGCGGAGACCCAGTACTTC. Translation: CASSPAETQYF. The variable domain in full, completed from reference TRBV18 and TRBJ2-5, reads NAGVMQNPRHLVRRRGQEARLRCSPMKGHSHVYWYRQLPEEGLKFMVYLQKENIIDESGMPKERFSAEFPKEGPSILRIQQVVRGDSAAYFCASSPAETQYFGPGTRLLVL.

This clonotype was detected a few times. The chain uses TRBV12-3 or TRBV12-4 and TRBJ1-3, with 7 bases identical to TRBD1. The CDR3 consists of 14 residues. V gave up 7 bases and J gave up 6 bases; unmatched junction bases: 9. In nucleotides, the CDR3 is TGTGCCAGCACCTCAGGGGGGGAAACAAACACCATATATTTT. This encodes CASTSGGETNTIYF.

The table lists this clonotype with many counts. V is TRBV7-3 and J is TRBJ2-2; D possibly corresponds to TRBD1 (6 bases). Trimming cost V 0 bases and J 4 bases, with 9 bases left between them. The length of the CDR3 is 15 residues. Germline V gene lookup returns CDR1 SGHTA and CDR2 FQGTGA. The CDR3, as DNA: TGTGCCAGCAGCTTAACGAGGGGGAGCACCGGGGAGCTGTTTTTT. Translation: CASSLTRGSTGELFF.

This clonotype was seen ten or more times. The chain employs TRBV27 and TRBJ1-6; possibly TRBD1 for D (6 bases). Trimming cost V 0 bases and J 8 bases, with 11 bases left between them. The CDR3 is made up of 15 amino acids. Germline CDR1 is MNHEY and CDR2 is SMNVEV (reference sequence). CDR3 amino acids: CASSLSQAGDSPLHF. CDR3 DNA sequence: TGTGCCAGCAGTTTATCGCAGGCAGGGGATTCACCCCTCCACTTT.

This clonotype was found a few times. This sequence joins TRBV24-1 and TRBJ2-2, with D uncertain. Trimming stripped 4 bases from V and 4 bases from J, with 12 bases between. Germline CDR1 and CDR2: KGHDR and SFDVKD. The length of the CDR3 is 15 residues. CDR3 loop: CATSDREKRTGELFF. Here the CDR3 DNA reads TGTGCCACCAGTGACAGAGAAAAGCGCACCGGGGAGCTGTTTTTT.

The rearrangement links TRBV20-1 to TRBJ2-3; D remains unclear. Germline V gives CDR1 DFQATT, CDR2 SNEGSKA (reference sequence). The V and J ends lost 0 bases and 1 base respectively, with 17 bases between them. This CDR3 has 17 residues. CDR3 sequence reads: CSARDYKRNLGTDTQYF. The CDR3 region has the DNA TGCAGTGCTAGAGATTATAAAAGGAATTTGGGCACAGATACGCAGTATTTT.

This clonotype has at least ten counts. The CDR3 nucleotides read TGTGCCAGCAGCTCGACAGGGGGGCAAGAGACCCAGTACTTC. It translates to CASSSTGGQETQYF. This chain links TRBV7-3 with TRBJ2-5; the match to TRBD1 covers 9 bases. Trimming removed 4 bases from V and 2 bases from J; junction bases left unmatched: 2. In germline, CDR1 is SGHTA, CDR2 FQGTGA. The CDR3 is 14 residues long.

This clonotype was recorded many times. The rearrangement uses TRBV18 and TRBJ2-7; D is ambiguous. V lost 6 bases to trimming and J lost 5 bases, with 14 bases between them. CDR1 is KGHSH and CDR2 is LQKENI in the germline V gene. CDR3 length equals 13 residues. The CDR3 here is CASSPTEGHEQYF. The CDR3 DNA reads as TGTGCCAGCTCCCCAACGGAAGGCCACGAGCAGTACTTC.

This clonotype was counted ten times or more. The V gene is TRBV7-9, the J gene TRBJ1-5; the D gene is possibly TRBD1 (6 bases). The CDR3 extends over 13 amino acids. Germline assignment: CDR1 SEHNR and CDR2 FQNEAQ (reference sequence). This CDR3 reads CAVSGDGNQPQHF. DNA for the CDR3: TGTGCGGTTTCAGGGGACGGCAATCAGCCCCAGCATTTT. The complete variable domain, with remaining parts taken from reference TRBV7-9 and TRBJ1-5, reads DTGVSQNPRHKITKRGQNVTFRCDPISEHNRLYWYRQTLGQGPEFLTYFQNEAQLEKSRLLSDRFSAERPKGSFSTLEIQRTEQGDSAMYLCAVSGDGNQPQHFGDGTRLSIL.

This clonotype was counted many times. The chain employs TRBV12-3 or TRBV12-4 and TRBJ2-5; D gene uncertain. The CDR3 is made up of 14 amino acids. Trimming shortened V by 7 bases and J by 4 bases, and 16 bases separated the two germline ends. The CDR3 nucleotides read TGTGCCAGCAATCCCGCTGGCCGAGGAGAGACCCAGTACTTC. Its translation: CASNPAGRGETQYF.

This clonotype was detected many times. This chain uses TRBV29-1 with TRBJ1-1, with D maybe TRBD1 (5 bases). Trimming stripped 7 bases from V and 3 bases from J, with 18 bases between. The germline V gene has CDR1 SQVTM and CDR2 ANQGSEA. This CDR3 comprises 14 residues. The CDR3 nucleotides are TGCAGCGCGGGGGGGAGCGGGTATGACACTGAAGCTTTCTTT. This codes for CSAGGSGYDTEAFF.

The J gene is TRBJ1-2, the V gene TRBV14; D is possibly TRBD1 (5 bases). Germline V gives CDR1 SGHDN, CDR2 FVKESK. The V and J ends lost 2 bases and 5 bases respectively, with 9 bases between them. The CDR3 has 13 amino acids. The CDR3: CASSQSGPYGYTF. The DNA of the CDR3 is TGTGCCAGCAGCCAATCGGGACCTTATGGCTACACCTTC.

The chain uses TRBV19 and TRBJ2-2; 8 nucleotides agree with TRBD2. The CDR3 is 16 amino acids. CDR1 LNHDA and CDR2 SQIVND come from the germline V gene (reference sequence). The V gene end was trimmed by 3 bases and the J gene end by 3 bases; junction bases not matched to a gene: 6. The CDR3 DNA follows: TGTGCCAGTAGTATTATGGTAGCGGGGTACACCGGGGAGCTGTTTTTT. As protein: CASSIMVAGYTGELFF.

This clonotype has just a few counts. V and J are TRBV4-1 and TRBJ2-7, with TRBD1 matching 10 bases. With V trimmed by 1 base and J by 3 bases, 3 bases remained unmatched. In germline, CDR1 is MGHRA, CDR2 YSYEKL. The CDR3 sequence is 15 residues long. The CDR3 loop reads CASSQATGGNYEQYF. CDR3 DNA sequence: TGCGCCAGCAGCCAAGCGACAGGGGGCAACTACGAGCAGTACTTC.

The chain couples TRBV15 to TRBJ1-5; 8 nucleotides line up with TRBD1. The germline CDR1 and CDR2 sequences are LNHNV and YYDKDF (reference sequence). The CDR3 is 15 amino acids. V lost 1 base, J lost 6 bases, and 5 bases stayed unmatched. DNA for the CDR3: TGTGCCACCAGCAGAGGCCGGACAGGGTTTCAGCCCCAGCATTTT. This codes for CATSRGRTGFQPQHF.

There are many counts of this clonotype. In DNA, the CDR3 is TGTGCCAGCAGCCCCCTATTTGTCCAGCCCCAGCATTTT. Its translation is CASSPLFVQPQHF. V is TRBV28 and J is TRBJ1-5; unclear D gene. The ends were cut back, 6 bases at V and 7 bases at J, with 13 bases in the middle. The CDR3 consists of 13 residues. Germline values: CDR1 MDHEN, CDR2 SYDVKM.

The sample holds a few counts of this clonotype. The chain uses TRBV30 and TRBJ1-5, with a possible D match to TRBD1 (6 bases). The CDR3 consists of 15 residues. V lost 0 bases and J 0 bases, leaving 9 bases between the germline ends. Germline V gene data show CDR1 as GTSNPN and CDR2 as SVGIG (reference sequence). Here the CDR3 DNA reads TGTGCCTGGAGTGTTGTAGGGGGTAGCAATCAGCCCCAGCATTTT. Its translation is CAWSVVGGSNQPQHF.

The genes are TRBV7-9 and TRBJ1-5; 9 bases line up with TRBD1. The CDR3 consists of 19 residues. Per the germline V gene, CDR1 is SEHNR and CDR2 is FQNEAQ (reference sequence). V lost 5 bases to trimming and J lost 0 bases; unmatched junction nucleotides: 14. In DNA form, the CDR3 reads TGTGCCAGCAGCCCTGGACAGGGGAAATTTAGGAATAGCAATCAGCCCCAGCATTTT. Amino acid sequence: CASSPGQGKFRNSNQPQHF.

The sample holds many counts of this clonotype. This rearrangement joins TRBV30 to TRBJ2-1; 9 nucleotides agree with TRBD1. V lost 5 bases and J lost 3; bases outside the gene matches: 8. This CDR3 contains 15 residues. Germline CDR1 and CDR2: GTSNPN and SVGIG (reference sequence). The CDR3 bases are TGTGCCTGGGACTACCGGGACAGGGACTACAATGAGCAGTTCTTC. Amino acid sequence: CAWDYRDRDYNEQFF. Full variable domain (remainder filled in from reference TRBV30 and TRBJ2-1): SQTIHQWPATLVQPVGSPLSLECTVEGTSNPNLYWYRQAAGRGLQLLFYSVGIGQISSEVPQNLSASRPQDRQFILSSKKLLLSDSGFYLCAWDYRDRDYNEQFFGPGTRLTVL.

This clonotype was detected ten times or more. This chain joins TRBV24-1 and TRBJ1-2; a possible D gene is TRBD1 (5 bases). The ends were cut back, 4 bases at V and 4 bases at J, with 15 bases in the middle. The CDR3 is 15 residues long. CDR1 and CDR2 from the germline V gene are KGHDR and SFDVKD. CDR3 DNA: TGTGCCACCAGTGACCGTTCTCCGGGACTCTATGGCTACACCTTC. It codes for CATSDRSPGLYGYTF.

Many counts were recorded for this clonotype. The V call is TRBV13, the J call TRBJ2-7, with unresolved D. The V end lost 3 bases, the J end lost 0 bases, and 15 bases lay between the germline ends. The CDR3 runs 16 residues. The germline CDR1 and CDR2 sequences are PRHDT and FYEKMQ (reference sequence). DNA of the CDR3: TGTGCCAGCAGCTTTCTTCCGATAAGTGGCTCCTACGAGCAGTACTTC. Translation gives CASSFLPISGSYEQYF.

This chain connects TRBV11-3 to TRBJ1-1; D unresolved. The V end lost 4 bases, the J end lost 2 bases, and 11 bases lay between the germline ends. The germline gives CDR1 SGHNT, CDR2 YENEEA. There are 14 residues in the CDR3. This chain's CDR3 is CASSWGVQNTEAFF. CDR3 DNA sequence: TGTGCCAGCAGCTGGGGAGTCCAAAACACTGAAGCTTTCTTT.